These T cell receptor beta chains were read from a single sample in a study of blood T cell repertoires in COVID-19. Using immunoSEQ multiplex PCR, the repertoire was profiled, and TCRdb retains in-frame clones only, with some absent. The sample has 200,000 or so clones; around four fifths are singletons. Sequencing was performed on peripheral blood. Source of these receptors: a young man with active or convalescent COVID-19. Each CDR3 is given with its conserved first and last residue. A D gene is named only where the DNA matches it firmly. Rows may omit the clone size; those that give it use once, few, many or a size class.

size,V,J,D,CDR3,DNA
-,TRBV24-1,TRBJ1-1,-,CATRGGRNTEAFF,TGTGCCACCAGGGGAGGGAGGAACACTGAAGCTTTCTTT
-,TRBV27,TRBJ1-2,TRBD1,CASSTAETGAGGYTF,TGTGCCAGCAGTACCGCCGAGACAGGGGCTGGTGGCTACACCTTC
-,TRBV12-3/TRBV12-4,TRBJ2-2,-,CASSRTRTGELFF,TGTGCCAGCAGTCGTACTAGGACCGGGGAGCTGTTTTTT
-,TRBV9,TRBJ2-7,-,CASSAAGQSYEQYF,TGTGCCAGCAGCGCCGCCGGACAGTCCTACGAGCAGTACTTC
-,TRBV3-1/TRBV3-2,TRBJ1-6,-,CASSQVGGRNSPLHF,TGTGCCAGCAGCCAAGTTGGAGGTAGAAATTCACCCCTCCACTTT
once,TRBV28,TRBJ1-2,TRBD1,CASSFSRQGGTVWGYTF,TGTGCCAGCAGTTTCTCTCGGCAGGGGGGAACGGTGTGGGGCTACACCTTC
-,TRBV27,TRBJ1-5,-,CASSLIEGQPQHF,TGTGCCAGCAGTTTAATCGAGGGTCAGCCCCAGCATTTT
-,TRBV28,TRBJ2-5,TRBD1,CASSTPGQGLQETQYF,TGTGCCAGCAGTACTCCGGGACAGGGCCTACAAGAGACCCAGTACTTC
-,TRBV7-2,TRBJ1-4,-,CASSHMGGRRANEKLFF,TGTGCCAGCAGTCATATGGGGGGGAGAAGAGCTAATGAAAAACTGTTTTTT
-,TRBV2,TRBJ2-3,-,CASSEAGITDTQYF,TGTGCCAGCAGTGAGGCAGGGATCACAGATACGCAGTATTTT
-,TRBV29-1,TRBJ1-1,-,CSVERQIGNTEAFF,TGCAGCGTTGAAAGACAGATAGGGAACACTGAAGCTTTCTTT
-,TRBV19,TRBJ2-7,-,CASSPRQGAGEQYF,TGTGCCAGTAGTCCCCGACAGGGAGCGGGCGAGCAGTACTTC
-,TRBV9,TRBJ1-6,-,CASSVEAGNNSPLHF,TGTGCCAGCAGCGTAGAAGCAGGGAATAATTCACCCCTCCACTTT
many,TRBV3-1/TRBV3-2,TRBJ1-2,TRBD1,CASSQGTGGRNGYTF,TGTGCCAGCAGCCAAGGGACAGGGGGCAGAAATGGCTACACCTTC
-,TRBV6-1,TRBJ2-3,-,CASSEGRWRRTDTQYF,TGTGCCAGCAGTGAAGGACGATGGAGGAGGACAGATACGCAGTATTTT